This entry is about one TCR beta chain. Its cognate antigen is unknown. These data are taken from a study of T cell repertoires in aging, cancer and after chemotherapy. Study overall: Donors were grouped into six age bands spanning 30 or younger through 70 or older. General study findings and limits: Compared with age-matched healthy donors, untreated hematological or solid cancer patients showed higher blood TCR clonality. In healthy donors, age-related TCR diversity loss mainly reflected lost richness.

Peripheral blood genomic DNA, not sorted cells or RNA, was the template. V trimming: 5 bases; J trimming: 8 bases; junction bases outside the gene matches: 14. Per the germline V gene, CDR1 is MDHEN and CDR2 is SYDVKM. This CDR3 is 15 amino acids long. A mixed TRB-A/B primer pool amplified rearranged TRB by multiplex touch-down PCR. TCRdb redid the calling of the multiplex PCR reads with MiXCR, one entry per CDR3 protein. The sample lists 1,500 to 2,000 distinct CDR3 sequences; 24% were seen once. The sequence derives from a human donor with a solid tumor. V is TRBV28 and J is TRBJ2-5; 7 bases map to TRBD1. Sequences were obtained from blood. The CDR3 spells CASSGTTGWDGTQYF. The CDR3 nucleotides read TGTGCCAGCAGTGGGACGACAGGGTGGGATGGAACCCAGTACTTC.